Following are 23 T cell receptor beta chains from one sample sequenced in a study of T cell repertoires in cytomegalovirus infection. TCRdb recomputed calls from the reads with MiXCR, one row per CDR3 protein. Among about 890,000 distinct CDR3 sequences listed, around 30% were seen once. No cognate antigen is known for these TCRs. The sequencing used cultured CD8+ T cells from PBMCs, collected from culture after CMV antigen stimulation. The receptors stem from a human donor in good health (CMV status not recorded). Some clones in this sample may be carry-over from other donors' samples.

The chain combines TRBV20-1 with TRBJ2-7, with D perhaps being TRBD1 or TRBD2 (5 bases each). The V gene lost 0 bases and the J gene lost 3 bases, with 12 bases spanning the gap. In germline, CDR1 is DFQATT, CDR2 SNEGSKA (reference sequence). The CDR3 sequence is 14 residues long. As DNA, the CDR3 is TGCAGTGCTAGAGATAGGGATGGGGGCTACGAGCAGTACGTC. Protein: CSARDRDGGYEQYV.

This clonotype came up a few times. The CDR3 DNA reads TGTGCCAGTACGAAACTAGGCAGCCAGCCCCAGCATTTT. Protein: CASTKLGSQPQHF. The rearrangement uses TRBV19 and TRBJ1-5; D not certain. Germline V gives CDR1 LNHDA, CDR2 SQIVND (reference sequence). The CDR3 extends over 13 amino acids. V was cut by 7 bases and J by 7 bases, with 14 bases left in between.

There are a few counts of this clonotype. V gene TRBV7-9 combines with J gene TRBJ1-5; tentative D call: TRBD1 (5 bases). Between the trimmed V and J ends, which lost 4 bases and 0 bases, there was a span of 10 bases. The germline V gene encodes CDR1 SEHNR and CDR2 FQNEAQ (reference sequence). This CDR3 region has 15 residues. The CDR3 reads CASSWDGYSNQPQHF. The DNA of the CDR3 is TGTGCCAGCAGCTGGGACGGATATAGCAATCAGCCCCAGCATTTT.

This clonotype has more than one count but fewer than ten. The chain has TRBV20-1 and TRBJ2-1, with TRBD2 identical over 8 bases. Per germline, CDR1 DFQATT and CDR2 SNEGSKA (reference sequence). This CDR3 contains 13 residues. Losses at the gene ends were 3 bases for V and 7 bases for J; bases not matched to a gene: 5. CDR3 amino acids: CSASGGAKNEQFF. The CDR3 nucleotides are TGCAGTGCTAGCGGGGGGGCCAAGAATGAGCAGTTCTTC.

The chain links TRBV19 to TRBJ2-1, with D hard to call. Trimming removed 5 bases at V and 6 bases at J, with 11 bases between. This CDR3 is 13 amino acids long. Germline CDR1 LNHDA, CDR2 SQIVND (reference sequence). The CDR3 protein is CASSFSRINEQFF. CDR3 in DNA: TGTGCCAGTAGTTTTAGTAGGATCAATGAGCAGTTCTTC.

A remark on this clonotype: A read error is possible here, since a much larger clone lies one base away. The V and J genes are TRBV7-8 and TRBJ2-5; D uncertain. In germline, CDR1 is SGHVS, CDR2 FQNEAQ. V gave up 7 bases and J gave up 6 bases, with 21 bases separating them. The CDR3 has 15 residues. CDR3 loop: CASNSTISGKKTQYF. The CDR3 DNA is TGTGCCAGCAACTCCACGATATCAGGCAAGAAGACCCAGTACTTC.

V usage is TRBV4-1 and J usage is TRBJ2-7; D is possibly TRBD1 (5 bases). Trimming cost V 3 bases and J 6 bases, with 9 bases left between them. Per the germline V gene, CDR1 is MGHRA and CDR2 is YSYEKL. The length of the CDR3 is 12 residues. Written as DNA, the CDR3 is TGCGCCAGCAGCCATCCCGACAGCGAGCAGTACTTC. Protein product: CASSHPDSEQYF.

The J gene is TRBJ1-6, the V gene TRBV5-1; TRBD1 matches 8 bases. The CDR3 contains 16 residues. With V trimmed by 3 bases and J by 9 bases, 11 bases remained unmatched. Germline CDR1 SGHRS, CDR2 YFSETQ. The CDR3 here is CASSSPDRGGGSPLHF. The CDR3 coding sequence is TGCGCCAGCAGCTCCCCAGACAGGGGAGGAGGTTCACCCCTCCACTTT. Filled out from reference TRBV5-1 and TRBJ1-6, the complete variable domain reads KAGVTQTPRYLIKTRGQQVTLSCSPISGHRSVSWYQQTPGQGLQFLFEYFSETQRNKGNFPGRFSGRQFSNSRSEMNVSTLELGDSALYLCASSSPDRGGGSPLHFGNGTRLTVT.

This clonotype was recorded at least ten times. The V gene is TRBV7-8, the J gene TRBJ1-4, with D hard to call. Germline V gene sequence: CDR1 SGHVS, CDR2 FQNEAQ. The V and J ends lost 5 bases and 13 bases respectively, with 11 bases between them. The CDR3 covers 11 residues. The CDR3 spells CASSPDRRLFF. The CDR3 DNA reads as TGTGCCAGCAGCCCGGACCGGAGACTGTTTTTT.

The chain is built from TRBV19 and TRBJ1-2, with no clear D. The germline V gene encodes CDR1 LNHDA and CDR2 SQIVND (reference sequence). The CDR3 covers 13 residues. The germline V and J ends were trimmed by 8 bases and 7 bases, with 17 bases remaining between them. The CDR3 sequence: CASAPNRISGYTF. The CDR3 region has the DNA TGTGCCAGTGCGCCGAACAGAATCTCTGGCTACACCTTC.

The sample holds many counts of this clonotype. V is TRBV7-6 and J is TRBJ2-3; 9 nucleotides match TRBD2. Germline CDR1 is SGHVS and CDR2 is FNYEAQ. V was pared by 5 bases and J by 2 bases, with 14 bases of the junction left unmatched. This CDR3 region has 18 residues. CDR3 protein: CASSPRVERGALTDTQYF. In DNA, the CDR3 is TGTGCCAGCAGCCCGCGGGTCGAGCGGGGGGCCCTCACAGATACGCAGTATTTT.

V and J are TRBV6-2 or TRBV6-3 and TRBJ2-5, with D uncertain. V shed 8 bases and J shed 5 bases, with 9 bases lying between them. This CDR3 has 11 residues. Germline CDR1 and CDR2: MNHEY and SVGEGT. The CDR3 DNA follows: TGTGCCAGCGCCGTGGGGGAGACCCAGTACTTC. Translating gives CASAVGETQYF.

Turning to this clonotype: Possible read error: a much larger clone is one base away. The chain has TRBV6-8 and TRBJ2-6, with no clear D. Germline V gene data show CDR1 as MNHGY and CDR2 as SAAAGT. CDR3 size: 15 residues. V lost 1 base and J 0 bases, leaving 4 bases between the germline ends. For the CDR3, the DNA is TGTGCCAGCAGTTACTGGAGCTCTGGGGCCAACGTCCTGACTTTC. Protein sequence: CASSYWSSGANVLTF.

About this clonotype: At one of its ends the junction is not consistent with the germline gene, which may arise from a read error. V is TRBV7-6 and J is TRBJ2-3, with 8 bases matching TRBD1. This CDR3 comprises 13 residues. Germline values: CDR1 SGHVS, CDR2 FNYEAQ. This chain's CDR3 is CVSRGQGSDTQYF. CDR3 in DNA: TGTGTCAGCAGAGGACAGGGCTCGGATACGCAGTATTTT.

As for this clonotype: One junction end disagrees with the germline gene, perhaps due to a read error. The V gene is TRBV5-1, the J gene TRBJ2-3, with D perhaps TRBD2 (6 bases). This CDR3 comprises 11 residues. CDR1 and CDR2 from the germline V gene are SGHRS and YFSETQ. The CDR3 spells CASSSAEGPHF. The CDR3 nucleotides are TGCGCCAGCAGCTCCGCGGAGGGACCTCATTTT.

This clonotype was recorded a few times. The chain employs TRBV11-2 and TRBJ2-1; 8 nucleotides line up with TRBD2. V gave up 4 bases and J gave up 4 bases; unmatched junction bases: 9. This CDR3 comprises 16 residues. Germline values: CDR1 SGHAT, CDR2 FQNNGV. The CDR3 coding sequence is TGTGCCAGCAGCTCCCTGGGTAGCGGGGAATACAATGAGCAGTTCTTC. This translates into CASSSLGSGEYNEQFF.

As concerns this clonotype: Possible read error: a much larger clone is one base away. The chain is built from TRBV7-3 and TRBJ2-1; 16 nucleotides agree with TRBD2. Germline V gene sequence: CDR1 SGHTA, CDR2 FQGTGA. This CDR3 is built from 18 residues. The CDR3 coding sequence is TGTACCAGCAGCCCAGGGACTAGCGGGGGGGCGTCCTACAATGAGCAGTTCTTC. It specifies CTSSPGTSGGASYNEQFF. The full variable domain, with the rest looked up from reference TRBV7-3 and TRBJ2-1, is GAGVSQTPSNKVTEKGKYVELRCDPISGHTALYWYRQSLGQGPEFLIYFQGTGAADDSGLPNDRFFAVRPEGSVSTLKIQRTERGDSAVYLCTSSPGTSGGASYNEQFFGPGTRLTVL.

This clonotype is a singleton in its sample. The chain uses TRBV3-1 and TRBJ2-1; 10 nucleotides agree with TRBD2. There are 16 residues in the CDR3. Germline-derived CDR1 and CDR2 are LGHDT and YNNKEL (reference sequence). V trimming: 0 bases; J trimming: 7 bases; junction bases outside the gene matches: 6. The CDR3 is CASSQESGGARNEQFF. CDR3 sequence (DNA): TGTGCCAGCAGCCAAGAAAGCGGGGGGGCGAGGAATGAGCAGTTCTTC.

There are a few counts of this clonotype. This chain uses TRBV27 with TRBJ2-1; D remains unclear. Per germline, CDR1 MNHEY and CDR2 SMNVEV (reference sequence). The CDR3 sequence is 12 residues long. V shed 4 bases and J shed 8 bases, with 9 bases lying between them. CDR3 DNA sequence: TGTGCCAGCAGTTCTACATTGGATGAGCAGTTCTTC. As protein: CASSSTLDEQFF.

V is TRBV29-1 and J is TRBJ2-1; 7 positions agree with TRBD1. V lost 6 bases to trimming and J lost 6 bases; unmatched junction nucleotides: 11. CDR1 and CDR2 (germline): SQVTM, ANQGSEA. The CDR3 sequence is 14 residues long. CDR3 bases: TGCAGCGTGGAAACAGGGGCAAGCCGCAATGAGCAGTTCTTC. It codes for CSVETGASRNEQFF.

This chain uses TRBV6-4 with TRBJ1-6; D unclear. Germline CDR1 reads MRHNA; CDR2 reads SNTAGT. Trimming removed 2 bases at V and 0 bases at J, with 8 bases between. The CDR3 is 16 amino acids. Written as DNA, the CDR3 is TGTGCCAGCAGTGACCTTTCGCGCTCCTATAATTCACCCCTCCACTTT. Residues: CASSDLSRSYNSPLHF.

The chain uses TRBV27 and TRBJ2-1, with 8 positions matching TRBD1. The trim removed 7 bases at V and 12 bases at J, leaving 20 bases unmatched. There are 16 residues in the CDR3. Germline CDR1 is MNHEY and CDR2 is SMNVEV (reference sequence). CDR3 coding DNA: TGTGCCAGCAAATACCAGTACGGGACAGGTTTCAAGGGGCAGTTCTTC. Its protein is CASKYQYGTGFKGQFF.

This chain uses TRBV5-4 with TRBJ1-2; TRBD1 agrees at 10 bases. V dropped 5 bases and J dropped 4; count of bases not matched to a gene: 5. The germline CDR1 and CDR2 sequences are SGHNT and YYREEE (reference sequence). The length of the CDR3 is 14 residues. The CDR3 sequence: CASRLTGGGYGYTF. The CDR3 bases are TGTGCCAGCAGATTGACAGGGGGCGGCTATGGCTACACCTTC.